What follows are 15 T cell receptor beta chains derived from one specimen sequenced in a study of T cell repertoires in cytomegalovirus infection. TCRdb reprocessed the reads via MiXCR and lists one record per CDR3 protein. The data hold more than 400,000 distinct CDR3 sequences, with approximately 26% observed a single time. The source material was PBMCs. The receptors come from a human donor in good health (CMV status not recorded). Some clones in this sample may be carry-over from other donors' samples.

The rearrangement uses TRBV24-1 and TRBJ1-5, with D possibly TRBD1 on 5 matching bases. The CDR3 runs 13 residues. The germline V gene has CDR1 KGHDR and CDR2 SFDVKD. The V and J ends lost 7 bases and 4 bases respectively, with 10 bases between them. In DNA form, the CDR3 reads TGTGCCACCAGCGCACAGGTGAATCAGCCCCAGCATTTT. It translates to CATSAQVNQPQHF.

This clonotype was detected only a few times. The chain uses TRBV6-1 and TRBJ2-7; tentatively, D is TRBD2 (6 bases). Trimming removed 6 bases at V and 0 bases at J, with 15 bases between. The CDR3 runs 15 residues. The germline gives CDR1 MNHNS, CDR2 SASEGT. The CDR3 protein is CASRVLAFSSYEQYF. CDR3 DNA: TGTGCCAGCAGAGTTCTAGCGTTCAGCTCCTACGAGCAGTACTTC.

This clonotype was seen many times. This chain joins TRBV11-1 and TRBJ2-1, with no clear D. The CDR3 sequence is 15 residues long. Trimming removed 0 bases at V and 2 bases at J, with 8 bases between. The germline V gene has CDR1 SGHAT and CDR2 FQDESV (reference sequence). The CDR3 DNA is TGTGCCAGCAGCTTAGCTGGGCGTACCTACAATGAGCAGTTCTTC. Its translation: CASSLAGRTYNEQFF. Looking up the rest from reference TRBV11-1 and TRBJ2-1 gives the full variable domain: EAEVAQSPRYKITEKSQAVAFWCDPISGHATLYWYRQILGQGPELLVQFQDESVVDDSQLPKDRFSAERLKGVDSTLKIQPAELGDSAMYLCASSLAGRTYNEQFFGPGTRLTVL.

The V call is TRBV27, the J call TRBJ2-3, with 10 bases lining up with TRBD2. The V segment lost 6 bases and the J segment 4 bases; nucleotides outside the gene matches: 13. The CDR3 loop spans 17 amino acids. Looked up from germline, CDR1 is MNHEY and CDR2 is SMNVEV (reference sequence). The CDR3 is CASRQSRIAGGADTQYF. The CDR3 nucleotides read TGTGCCAGCAGACAATCCCGTATAGCGGGAGGAGCAGATACGCAGTATTTT.

This rearrangement joins TRBV19 to TRBJ2-1, with TRBD2 matching 12 bases. Germline V gives CDR1 LNHDA, CDR2 SQIVND (reference sequence). The CDR3 is 16 amino acids. J lost 7 bases, V lost 6 bases, and 10 bases had no gene match. The CDR3 DNA follows: TGTGCCAGTAGGGCCCTAGCGGGAGGGCCGTGGAATGAGCAGTTCTTC. It codes for CASRALAGGPWNEQFF.

This chain uses TRBV7-2 with TRBJ1-5; TRBD1 might be the D (6 bases). Germline V CDR1 and CDR2: SGHTA, FQGNSA. The CDR3 is made up of 15 amino acids. Trimming shortened V by 5 bases and J by 7 bases, and 18 bases separated the two germline ends. CDR3 protein: CASSLVDSPGQPQHF. The CDR3 coding sequence is TGTGCCAGCAGCCTAGTGGACAGCCCGGGGCAGCCCCAGCATTTT.

This clonotype was found a few times. The CDR3 region is CASSPGHSYNEQFF. The CDR3 bases are TGTGCCAGCAGCCCCGGACATTCCTACAATGAGCAGTTCTTC. This chain joins TRBV28 and TRBJ2-1, with a tentative D call TRBD1 (5 bases). The CDR3 covers 14 residues. V dropped 6 bases and J dropped 1 base, with 10 bases sitting between them. CDR1 is MDHEN, CDR2 SYDVKM, per germline.

This clonotype was seen only a few times. J is TRBJ2-5 and V is TRBV28; D unclear. Trimming removed 6 bases from V and 5 bases from J, with 16 bases in between. This CDR3 region has 14 residues. Germline CDR1 MDHEN, CDR2 SYDVKM. For the CDR3, the DNA is TGTGCCAGCAGACCGCCGGCCTCGCGGGAGACCCAGTACTTC. It specifies CASRPPASRETQYF. Complete variable domain (other parts from reference TRBV28 and TRBJ2-5): DVKVTQSSRYLVKRTGEKVFLECVQDMDHENMFWYRQDPGLGLRLIYFSYDVKMKEKGDIPEGYSVSREKKERFSLILESASTNQTSMYLCASRPPASRETQYFGPGTRLLVL.

This clonotype came up a few times. The chain joins TRBV4-3 to TRBJ2-3; D is undetermined. The CDR3 sequence is 14 residues long. V lost 8 bases, J lost 2 bases, and 14 bases lay in between. Germline CDR1 reads LGHNA; CDR2 reads YSLEER. The CDR3 spells CASRGPSSTDTQYF. CDR3 nucleotides: TGCGCCAGCCGCGGACCGAGTTCCACAGATACGCAGTATTTT.

This clonotype has just a few counts. This chain uses TRBV11-2 with TRBJ2-2, with a tentative D call TRBD1 (8 bases). In germline, CDR1 is SGHAT, CDR2 FQNNGV. The CDR3 extends over 15 amino acids. V was cut by 4 bases and J by 4 bases, with 13 bases left in between. The chain's CDR3 is CASSSHRGGTGELFF. The DNA of the CDR3 is TGTGCCAGCAGCTCCCACAGGGGGGGCACCGGGGAGCTGTTTTTT.

The V and J genes are TRBV4-1 and TRBJ2-5; D is unclear. V lost 1 base and J lost 2, with 11 bases in between. Germline V gives CDR1 MGHRA, CDR2 YSYEKL. The CDR3 runs to 15 residues. The CDR3 DNA reads as TGCGCCAGCAGCCAAGCTCTGGGCTCGCAAGAGACCCAGTACTTC. Its translation is CASSQALGSQETQYF.

This chain joins TRBV6-5 and TRBJ2-7; D is possibly TRBD2 (6 bases). V lost 4 bases, J lost 7 bases, and 23 bases lay in between. The CDR3 contains 16 residues. Germline CDR1 is MNHEY and CDR2 is SVGAGI. The DNA of the CDR3 is TGTGCCAGCAGTTTGGGGGGTTCGCGCCTCTTGAGGGAGCAGTACTTC. It encodes CASSLGGSRLLREQYF.

This clonotype has more than one count but fewer than ten. This chain links TRBV27 with TRBJ2-4; D uncertain. Trimming removed 4 bases at V and 0 bases at J, with 13 bases between. CDR1 is MNHEY, CDR2 SMNVEV, per germline (reference sequence). The CDR3 consists of 16 residues. CDR3 bases: TGTGCCAGCAGTTCGGGCCTTGGTTTAGCCAAAAACATTCAGTACTTC. This sequence encodes CASSSGLGLAKNIQYF.

This chain links TRBV19 with TRBJ1-2; D gene ambiguous. Trimming stripped 7 bases from V and 0 bases from J, with 9 bases between. CDR1 is LNHDA and CDR2 is SQIVND in the germline V gene (reference sequence). This CDR3 is built from 13 residues. The CDR3 protein is CASTRDSNYGYTF. Written as DNA, the CDR3 is TGTGCCAGTACTCGAGATTCTAACTATGGCTACACCTTC.

This clonotype was detected a few times. The V and J genes are TRBV2 and TRBJ2-5; 8 positions match TRBD2. Unmatched junction bases numbered 6, after V lost 0 bases and J lost 9 bases. The CDR3 loop spans 14 amino acids. CDR1 SNHLY and CDR2 FYNNEI come from the germline V gene. Here the CDR3 reads CASSEAGTSPPQYF. In nucleotides, the CDR3 is TGTGCCAGCAGTGAAGCCGGGACTAGTCCGCCCCAGTACTTC.